This T cell receptor (beta chain) was recovered during a study of shared clonotypes between healthy human individuals (dated by TCRdb to 2020 to 2021). Regarding the research as a whole: A couple of women and a few men aged 18 to 49 years were included in the cohort. The study deeply sequenced blood TCR repertoires of about 5 healthy adults to estimate repertoire size and the extent of clonotype sharing between individuals. Between about 0.85 and 8.9 billion PBMCs per donor were obtained by leukapheresis. For each donor, CD4 naive and CD4 memory were each given three plates, CD8 naive was given two plates, and CD8 memory was given one plate. Libraries were prepared and TCR repertoires were sequenced by different laboratories using diverse techniques, in order to increase sequencing depth and limit assay-specific biases.

The germline ends are 12 bases apart after V is trimmed by 2 bases and J by 5 bases. Measured from the cysteine to the phenylalanine, the CDR3 is 13 residues long. Only the CDR3 DNA is retained, 39 bases long and in frame from the first base. CDR1 GTSNPN and CDR2 SVGIG are derived from the germline V gene (reference sequence). Results and caveats for the whole study, not just this receptor: Estimated clonotype richness was generally larger for naive than for memory subsets. Across four donors, around 5% of naive CD4, 3% to 3.5% of naive CD8, 2.3% of memory CD4, and around 0.4% of memory CD8 clonotypes were shared. Sampling was restricted to blood, and TCR repertoires in tissue are likely to differ from TCR repertoires in blood. Compared with non-shared clonotypes, clonotypes shared by all four sorted-subset donors had higher generation probabilities. Rarefaction of sorted-subset datasets indicated incomplete sequencing despite the large sequencing depth. Pairwise subsampling led to the expectation that sequencing depth would affect the degree of clonotype sharing among donors. Because the study included only a small number of donors, the genetic and exposure-history diversity represented was limited.

Healthy HIV-negative adults with no recently reported acute infections or vaccinations were included as donors. Every donor was a Caucasian adult residing in Nashville, Tennessee, USA. CD4+ T cells were enriched by magnetic negative selection, after which naive cells were positively selected on CD45RA and the negative fraction was taken as the memory subset. After blood collection by leukapheresis, PBMCs were isolated using Ficoll-Histopaque density gradient centrifugation and then cryopreserved in the vapor phase of liquid nitrogen. Analytical flow cytometry was used to check the purity and quantity of each magnetically sorted T cell population. Genomic DNA was isolated from every sorted fraction and measured by UV absorbance on a Nanodrop 2000c. This clone was picked up a small number of times. Its antigen is still unknown. Base-call qualities are not available, and no considerably larger clone is one nucleotide away.

Using the deep immunoSEQ assay, TCR CDR3 regions were amplified from genomic DNA by multiplex PCR. Genomic DNA extracted from each cell subset was distributed evenly over all wells of several immunoSEQ 96-well plates, and each plate served as one replicate. For sorted subsets, each replicate PCR was loaded with roughly 0.2 ug genomic DNA, equivalent to 32,000 or so T cell genomes. Purified libraries were measured with a Qubit 3.0 fluorometer, size-checked on a Bioanalyzer 2100, and measured again with the KAPA Library Quantification kit. Every immunoSEQ 96-well plate was sequenced on a dedicated single-read 150-cycle Illumina NextSeq 550 flow cell. As for the original processing: Because the immunoSEQ output held only junctional sequences and lacked quality scores, the filtering could not match the filtering applied to full-length reads. To assign V/J genes and CDR3, sequences were annotated against IMGT germline references using PyIR, a Python wrapper for IgBLAST v1.9. Reads were filtered out if the reads had weak V/J assignments (E-value above 1e-6), no CDR3, stop codons, out-of-frame junctions, or ambiguous translated residues. A V3J clonotype was defined by an identical inferred V gene, J gene, and CDR3 amino acid sequence. To compute the percentage overlap between repertoires, the number of shared unique clonotypes was divided by the size of the smaller repertoire. RTK rarefaction, the Chao1 estimator, and Recon v2.1 estimates of unobserved clonotypes were used to assess repertoire richness. Generation probabilities for all TCRbeta clonotypes obtained by the gDNA method from several donors were computed using OLGA. As stored in TCRdb, this immuneACCESS dataset retains in-frame rearrangements with V and J assigned. A fraction of the clones does not appear; measured against another copy, unresolved V genes explain less than half of the discrepancy, and the remainder lacks a known reason. V, J and clone size reflect that table, while D and trimming were determined from the DNA. The sample yields more than 400,000 clones; roughly 95% were counted once. Clones ranked in the top ten supply about 0.06% of the sample.

The source of this sequence is a woman in her 30s in good health. The chain couples TRBV30 to TRBJ1-2, with the identity of the D gene unclear. The sequenced sample was naive CD4+ T cells sorted from blood. Read against the paper, the sample's cell subset or site label means: CD45RA+ positively selected. The sequenced DNA is TGTGCCTGGAGTAATTGGACGGATTATGGCTACACCTTC. Translated, this is CAWSNWTDYGYTF.